Listed below are T cell receptor beta chains from one sample, sequenced in a study of shared clonotypes between healthy human individuals. Using immunoSEQ multiplex PCR, the repertoire was profiled, and TCRdb retains in-frame clones only, with some absent. The table lists about 2.2 million clones, about 93% of them singletons. Material for sequencing was naive CD8+ T cells from PBMCs. These receptors all come from a man in his late teens or twenties in good health. Some clones in this sample may be carry-over from other donors' samples. The CDR3 runs from the conserved cysteine through the conserved F or W. D genes are given only for firm matches. Size values are once, few and many counts, or a class for expanded clones, and some rows have none.

j_call v_call d_call clone_size cdr3_nt cdr3_aa
TRBJ1-1 TRBV29-1 NA few TGCAGCCCCATTATGCTATCAAACACTGAAGCTTTCTTT CSPIMLSNTEAFF
TRBJ2-7 TRBV27 NA NA TGTGCCAGCAGTTTACGGGAGTTCGGCGAGCAGTACTTC CASSLREFGEQYF
TRBJ2-5 TRBV4-3 TRBD2 once TGCGCCAGCAGCCAAGGGAGGGGAGGGCCGGGGTTTTTGGAGACCCAGTACTTC CASSQGRGGPGFLETQYF
TRBJ2-1 TRBV27 NA NA TGTGCCAGCAGTTTGAGAGTCTACAATGAGCAGTTCTTC CASSLRVYNEQFF
TRBJ2-7 TRBV5-6 NA NA TGTGCCAGCAGCGGGGACGGGGGGCTTCCCGAGCAGTACTTC CASSGDGGLPEQYF
TRBJ2-7 TRBV27 TRBD2 NA TGTGCCAGCAGTCCTCGAGCGGGGGGGGTCTACGAGCAGTACTTC CASSPRAGGVYEQYF
TRBJ1-2 TRBV10-3 NA NA TGTGCCATCAGTGAGCCAGCCAACTATGGCTACACCTTC CAISEPANYGYTF
TRBJ2-7 TRBV2 NA NA TGTGCCAGCAGTGAAAGGGTAGACTGGACCTACGAGCAGTACTTC CASSERVDWTYEQYF
TRBJ2-7 TRBV9 NA NA TGTGCCAGCAGCCCCCTCGAGCGGGCCTTCTACGAGCAGTACTTC CASSPLERAFYEQYF
TRBJ2-1 TRBV28 TRBD2 NA TGTGCCAGCAGTCGAGAGACGGGACTAGCGTTCTACAATGAGCAGTTCTTC CASSRETGLAFYNEQFF
TRBJ2-3 TRBV9 NA NA TGTGCCAGCAGCGTAGAGGGGAAGTACACAGATACGCAGTATTTT CASSVEGKYTDTQYF
TRBJ2-1 TRBV30 TRBD2 NA TGTGCCTGGAGTGGAGTCGGGGGGTTTTACAATGAGCAGTTCTTC CAWSGVGGFYNEQFF
TRBJ2-5 TRBV7-2 TRBD2 NA TGTGCCAGCAGCTTAGTGGGCGGGAGGGGAGAGACCCAGTACTTC CASSLVGGRGETQYF
TRBJ2-2 TRBV6-4 NA NA TGTGCCAGCAGTGAAGGGGCCGGGGAGCTGTTTTTT CASSEGAGELFF
TRBJ2-2 TRBV13 NA once TGTGCCAGCAGAACCGACGCGGATTCCCAGAACACCGGGGAGCTGTTTTTT CASRTDADSQNTGELFF
TRBJ2-1 TRBV19 TRBD2 NA TGTGCCAGTAGTATATCTATAGGGGAGGGCCTCTACAATGAGCAGTTCTTC CASSISIGEGLYNEQFF
TRBJ2-7 TRBV27 NA NA TGTGCCAGCAGCCTGACCATCTCCTACGAGCAGTACTTC CASSLTISYEQYF
TRBJ2-5 TRBV28 NA NA TGTGCCAGCAGCCCCGACGGGAAAGAGACCCAGTACTTC CASSPDGKETQYF
TRBJ2-1 TRBV30 NA NA TGTGCCTGGTTACGCTCCTACAATGAGCAGTTCTTC CAWLRSYNEQFF
TRBJ1-4 TRBV27 TRBD1 NA TGTGCCAGCAGCCAATCATGGGACAGCCTAGCAACTAATGAAAAACTGTTTTTT CASSQSWDSLATNEKLFF
TRBJ1-2 TRBV5-5 NA NA TGTGCCAGCAGGGGGGATTCGTCCTACGGCTACACCTTC CASRGDSSYGYTF
TRBJ2-7 TRBV11-2 NA NA TGTGCCAGCAGCTTAAGGGCGGGCGGGACGGAGTTTCCCTACGAGCAGTACTTC CASSLRAGGTEFPYEQYF
TRBJ2-2 TRBV7-7 TRBD1 NA TGTGCCAGCAGCCCGGACAGGGGGCTAACCGGGGAGCTGTTTTTT CASSPDRGLTGELFF
TRBJ1-1 TRBV28 NA NA TGTGCCAGCAGTTTAGGGAGGGGTGGAAGCACTGAAGCTTTCTTT CASSLGRGGSTEAFF
TRBJ2-1 TRBV15 NA NA TGTGCCACCAGCAGAGAAGGCGGGTCCAGCTCCTACAATGAGCAGTTCTTC CATSREGGSSSYNEQFF
TRBJ2-3 TRBV27 NA NA TGTGCCAGCAGTACCACCTCCCCAGCGTCAGATACGCAGTATTTT CASSTTSPASDTQYF
TRBJ2-7 TRBV27 NA NA TGTGCCAGCAGCTTTACCGCCCAGGTCGAGCAGTACTTC CASSFTAQVEQYF
TRBJ1-2 TRBV27 NA NA TGTGCCAGCAGTTTCAGGGAATATAGTAACTATGGCTACACCTTC CASSFREYSNYGYTF
TRBJ1-1 TRBV7-9 TRBD1 few TGTGCCAGCAGCTGGGGACAGGGACCTGAAGCTTTCTTT CASSWGQGPEAFF
TRBJ2-1 TRBV4-1 NA NA TGCGCCAGCAGCCAAGTGTCTTTGGATGAGCAGTTCTTC CASSQVSLDEQFF
TRBJ2-7 TRBV6-5 NA NA TGTGCCAGCAGGGTCGGAGGGTCTCGTTTCTACGAGCAGTACTTC CASRVGGSRFYEQYF
TRBJ2-7 TRBV5-1 NA NA TGCGCCAGCAGCCCCCGGGACACCAGACCCTACGAGCAGTACTTC CASSPRDTRPYEQYF
TRBJ2-7 TRBV15 NA NA TGTGCCACTTCACAAGGTCTGGGAACTATCTCCTACGAGCAGTACTTC CATSQGLGTISYEQYF
TRBJ2-1 TRBV5-4 NA NA TGTGCCAGCAGCTCCTGGGAGACTTCCTACAATGAGCAGTTCTTC CASSSWETSYNEQFF
TRBJ1-1 TRBV27 NA NA TGTGCCAGCAGTTTTGGAGGGGGTTTGCGCACTGAAGCTTTCTTT CASSFGGGLRTEAFF
TRBJ2-3 TRBV4-1 TRBD2 NA TGCGCCAGCAGCCAAGTAAGGAGGGAGGGGACCACAGATACGCAGTATTTT CASSQVRREGTTDTQYF
TRBJ2-7 TRBV9 TRBD2 NA TGTGCCAGCAGCGTAGGAGCGGGGGGTTCCTACGAGCAGTACTTC CASSVGAGGSYEQYF
TRBJ2-5 TRBV9 TRBD2 NA TGTGCCAGCAGCGTAGTCGGGACTAGCGGAGAGACCCAGTACTTC CASSVVGTSGETQYF
TRBJ2-3 TRBV9 TRBD2 NA TGTGCCAGCAGCGTAGCTTCTAGCGGGATATCAGATACGCAGTATTTT CASSVASSGISDTQYF
TRBJ1-5 TRBV29-1 TRBD1 NA TGCAGCGTTGCGACAGGGGGAGGTCAGCCCCAGCATTTT CSVATGGGQPQHF
TRBJ2-1 TRBV5-1 NA NA TGCGCCAGCAGCTTAGATTCGGCCGTTTCCTACAATGAGCAGTTCTTC CASSLDSAVSYNEQFF
TRBJ1-1 TRBV30 NA NA TGTGCCGGTAAAATAAATTTGGTGGACACTGAAGCTTTCTTT CAGKINLVDTEAFF
TRBJ2-7 TRBV10-3 TRBD2 NA TGTGCCACTTCCGATAGCGGGATTCTGAACGAGCAGTACTTC CATSDSGILNEQYF
TRBJ2-7 TRBV27 NA NA TGTGCCAGCGGGCCGGGGACCTACGAGCAGTACTTC CASGPGTYEQYF
TRBJ2-5 TRBV7-9 NA NA TGTGCCAGCAGCCCACTGTTATCCCAAGAGACCCAGTACTTC CASSPLLSQETQYF
TRBJ2-6 TRBV19 TRBD1 NA TGTGCCAGTAGTAGAGACCGGGACAGGGGGCTCTCTGGGGCCAACGTCCTGACTTTC CASSRDRDRGLSGANVLTF
TRBJ2-3 TRBV27 NA NA TGTGCCAGCAGTTCCCGGGACCTAGGCGCCACGCAGTATTTT CASSSRDLGATQYF
TRBJ1-2 TRBV27 NA NA TGTGCCAGCAGTTTAGGCAGGACGGCGGACTACACCTTC CASSLGRTADYTF
TRBJ1-2 TRBV13 NA NA TGTGCCAGCAGCTTAGGAGTAAGGGAGAACTATGGCTACACCTTC CASSLGVRENYGYTF
TRBJ1-1 TRBV7-9 NA NA TGTGCCAGCAGCTTACTCCACGGGGGGAACACTGAAGCTTTCTTT CASSLLHGGNTEAFF
TRBJ2-1 TRBV11-2 NA NA TGTGCCAGCAGCTTTCCAAAGCGGGTATCCTCCTACAATGAGCAGTTCTTC CASSFPKRVSSYNEQFF
TRBJ2-3 TRBV28 NA once TGTGCCAGCAGTGAGGCAGTTCAAACAGATACGCAGTATTTT CASSEAVQTDTQYF
TRBJ1-5 TRBV30 TRBD1 NA TGTGCCTGGAGTTATGGGGACAGGGGTTACCAGCCCCAGCATTTT CAWSYGDRGYQPQHF
TRBJ2-7 TRBV5-4 NA NA TGTGCCAGCTACGACAGGGACCGGGAGGCCTACGAGCAGTACTTC CASYDRDREAYEQYF
TRBJ2-5 TRBV7-9 NA NA TGTGCCAGCAGCTCGATGGGGGCGGAGACCCAGTACTTC CASSSMGAETQYF